One sample yielded the 2 T cell receptor beta chains listed below, sequenced in a study of cytomegalovirus exposure and HLA in healthy donors. Sequencing was performed with immunoSEQ multiplex PCR; in TCRdb, only in-frame clones are kept and a portion is missing. The profile shows around 74,000 clones, just under 85% of them singletons. Material for sequencing was PBMCs. The receptor source for this set is a man younger than 45 in good health and CMV-seronegative.

The chain is built from TRBV7-2 and TRBJ2-7; no clear D gene. Germline V gene lookup returns CDR1 SGHTA and CDR2 FQGNSA. The CDR3 has 11 residues. Trimming shortened V by 5 bases and J by 3 bases, and 5 bases separated the two germline ends. CDR3 amino acids: CASSVLYEQYF. CDR3 DNA sequence: TGTGCCAGCAGCGTACTCTACGAGCAGTACTTC.

With respect to this clone: A junction end diverges from the germline sequence, so it may reflect a read error. The chain recombines TRBV27 with TRBJ1-5; tentatively, D is TRBD1 (6 bases). The germline V gene encodes CDR1 MNHEY and CDR2 SMNVEV (reference sequence). This CDR3 is 15 amino acids long. In DNA form, the CDR3 reads TGCCACGTTTTAAGACAGGACGCAAGCAATCAGCCCCAGCATTTT. It specifies CHVLRQDASNQPQHF.